This T cell receptor beta chain was captured by sequencing in a study of blood T cell repertoires in COVID-19. Germline assignment: CDR1 MGHDK and CDR2 SYGVNS. Between the trimmed V and J ends, which lost 4 bases and 4 bases, there was a span of 11 bases. This CDR3 has 14 residues. Clones were sequenced by immunoSEQ multiplex PCR, and TCRdb holds only the in-frame ones, with some missing. Of 200,000 to 250,000 clones in the sample, 65% to 90% are singletons; the top ten hold roughly 4.6%. The sequence was obtained from a woman older than 75 with active or convalescent COVID-19. Sequencing used peripheral blood. The chain recombines TRBV25-1 with TRBJ2-1, with no clear D. Here the CDR3 reads CASSGAPLYNEQFF. The CDR3 DNA reads as TGTGCCAGCAGTGGTGCCCCACTTTACAATGAGCAGTTCTTC.